This T cell receptor beta chain was captured by sequencing in a study of OX40 agonist ivuxolimab in advanced cancers. At the level of the study: Those enrolled were roughly 85% male, with a mean age of 60 years and ages from roughly 20 to 85. Patients achieving partial responses numbered three: one hepatocellular carcinoma case and two cutaneous melanoma cases. Overall study results and limits: The study observed clonal expansion of CD4+ and CD8+ blood T cells by week 6 at 0.1 to 3.0 mg/kg.

V dropped 5 bases and J dropped 3; count of bases not matched to a gene: 18. From germline, CDR1 is LNHDA and CDR2 SQIVND (reference sequence). The CDR3 loop spans 19 amino acids. The protocol was immunoSEQ multiplex PCR, while the TCRdb copy is restricted to in-frame clones and leaves out a portion. The repertoire holds some 58,000 clones, with roughly 80% as singletons. With baseline, cycle 4 day 1, and cycle 7 day 1 as timepoints, blood was sampled. Comments on this clone: Antigen: not known.

J is TRBJ2-3 and V is TRBV19; 9 nucleotides match TRBD2. The TCR was taken from an adult with an advanced solid tumor such as melanoma, head and neck, liver or kidney cancer. The starting material was CD4+ or CD8+ T cells sorted from blood, obtained in a trial of the OX40 agonist ivuxolimab. The CDR3 here is CASSSLISGRRSLTDTQYF. The CDR3 DNA sequence: TGTGCCAGTAGTTCATTAATTAGCGGGAGACGTTCTTTGACAGATACGCAGTATTTT.